This T cell receptor (beta chain) derives from a study of regulatory T cells in long-lasting Graves disease. Germline V gene sequence: CDR1 SNHLY, CDR2 FYNNEI. The CDR3 consists of 14 residues. V lost 6 bases to trimming and J lost 5 bases; unmatched junction nucleotides: 3. The study, taken as a whole, reports: With approximately 2,800 shared public clonotypes, persistent patients exceeded new patients, who shared 966. Under persistent disease, TRBV28, TRBJ1-2 and TRBJ2-5 were used preferentially.

In its sample, this clonotype was seen many times. Its antigen is unknown. Time point reported: newly diagnosed GD, antithyroid drugs for less than 3 months. PBMC RNA served as the TCR library source. According to the study, TCR beta libraries were built with iRepertoire HTBI primers and CDR3-region Arm-PCR. Original handling: Samples collectively showed fewer than 80 TRBV and some 14 TRBJ segments. One entry per CDR3 protein results from TCRdb running MiXCR on the multiplex PCR reads. TCRdb's processing, not the authors', yielded these V and J calls. The data contain about 420,000 distinct CDR3 sequences, 15% to 20% of them seen just once; the ten biggest clones take up about 25%. These data were also filed under a second study, of T cells in Graves' hyperthyroidism and ophthalmopathy. That paper notes: Used for diagnoses were clinical symptoms, serum thyroxine and TRAb, thyroid ultrasound and orbital computed tomography.

The chain is built from TRBV2 and TRBJ2-7, with 14 nucleotides matching TRBD2. This sample comprised peripheral blood mononuclear cells (PBMCs), obtained at new diagnosis, from a patient treated with antithyroid drugs. This clonotype originated in a woman aged 18-29 years with Graves disease. CDR3 amino acids: CASRGLAGVNEQYF. CDR3 coding DNA: TGTGCCAGCAGGGGACTAGCGGGAGTTAACGAGCAGTACTTC.